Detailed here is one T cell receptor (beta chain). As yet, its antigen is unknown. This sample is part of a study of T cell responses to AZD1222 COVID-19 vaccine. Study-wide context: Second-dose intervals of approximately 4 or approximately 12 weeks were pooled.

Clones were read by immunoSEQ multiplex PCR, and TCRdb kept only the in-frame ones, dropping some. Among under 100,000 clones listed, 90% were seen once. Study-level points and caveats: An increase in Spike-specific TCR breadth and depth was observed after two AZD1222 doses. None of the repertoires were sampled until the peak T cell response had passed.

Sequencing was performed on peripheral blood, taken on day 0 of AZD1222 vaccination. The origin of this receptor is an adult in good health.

CDR3 nucleotide sequence: TGTGCCAGCAGTTTAGAACCCGCCAGGGCTTACAATGAGCAGTTCTTC. It codes for CASSLEPARAYNEQFF. The V gene is TRBV28, the J gene TRBJ2-1, with a tentative D call TRBD1 (5 bases). The CDR3 loop spans 16 amino acids. The V end lost 2 bases, the J end lost 4 bases, and 15 bases lay between the germline ends. The V gene's germline CDR1 is MDHEN and CDR2 SYDVKM.